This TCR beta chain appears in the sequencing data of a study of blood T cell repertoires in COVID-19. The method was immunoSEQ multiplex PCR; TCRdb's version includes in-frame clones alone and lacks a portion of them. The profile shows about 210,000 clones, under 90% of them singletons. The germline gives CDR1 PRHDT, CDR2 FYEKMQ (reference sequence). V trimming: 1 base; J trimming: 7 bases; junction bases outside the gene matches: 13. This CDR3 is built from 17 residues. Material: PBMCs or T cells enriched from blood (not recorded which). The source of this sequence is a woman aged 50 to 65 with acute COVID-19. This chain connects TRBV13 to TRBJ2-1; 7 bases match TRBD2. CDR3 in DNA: TGTGCCAGCAGCTTAGCCTCCTTGGCGGGAGTAAGGAATGAGCAGTTCTTC. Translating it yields CASSLASLAGVRNEQFF.